This T cell receptor beta chain stems from a study of vaccination effects on CD4 cells after COVID-19. Study information: Each participant received a vaccine that was either BNT162b2 or mRNA-1273, given as two doses.

CD4+ T cells were isolated after around 9 days of culture. Negative nucleocapsid antibody tests before and after vaccination confirmed no previous SARS-CoV-2 infection. Regarding this clone: What it recognizes is unknown.

The data were produced by immunoSEQ multiplex PCR, yet TCRdb's version contains in-frame clones alone and is incomplete. In the table there are 35,000 to 40,000 clones, approximately 75% of which are singletons. V shed 3 bases and J shed 10 bases, with 13 bases lying between them. CDR3 length equals 14 residues. The germline V gene has CDR1 LNHDA and CDR2 SQIVND (reference sequence). Study-wide points: In healthy vaccinees, only 1 of 255 vaccine-induced clones cross-reacted with common cold coronaviruses.

The sequence came from a human donor who received a COVID-19 vaccine. The source material was CD4+ T cells from PBMCs cultured without peptide, sampled before COVID-19 vaccination. The V and J genes are TRBV19 and TRBJ1-6, with D tentatively TRBD1 (6 bases). The CDR3 region has the DNA TGTGCCAGTAGTATGGAAGGGGGGCACTCACCCCTCCACTTT. Its translation is CASSMEGGHSPLHF.